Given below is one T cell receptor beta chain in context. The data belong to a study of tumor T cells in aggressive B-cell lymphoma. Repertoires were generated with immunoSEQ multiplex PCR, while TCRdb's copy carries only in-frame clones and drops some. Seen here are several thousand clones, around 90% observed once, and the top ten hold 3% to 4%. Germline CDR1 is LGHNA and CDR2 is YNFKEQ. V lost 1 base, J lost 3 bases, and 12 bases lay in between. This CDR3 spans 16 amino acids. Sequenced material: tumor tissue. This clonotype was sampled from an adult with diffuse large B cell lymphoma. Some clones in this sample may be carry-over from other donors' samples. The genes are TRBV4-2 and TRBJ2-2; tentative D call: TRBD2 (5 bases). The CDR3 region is CASSQVTGIYTGELFF. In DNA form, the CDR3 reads TGTGCCAGCAGCCAAGTTACCGGGATATACACCGGGGAGCTGTTTTTT.